The clone carrying this T cell receptor (beta chain) came up once. Antigen: not known. This entry belongs to a study of shared clonotypes between healthy human individuals. Study overall: Three plates each covered CD4 naive and memory; CD8 naive two, CD8 memory one.

Findings and limits, study-wide: The study generally estimated greater richness for naive than memory subsets. Some clonotypes were shared by all four sorted-subset donors, while others were not shared. The non-shared ones had lower generation probabilities than the shared ones.

CD4+ cells yielded CD45RA+ naive and CD45RA-negative memory subsets. Sequencing used immunoSEQ multiplex PCR; TCRdb keeps in-frame clones, though not all of them. The sample includes about 960,000 clones, around 80% of them seen just once. The junction had 1 base not matched to a gene; V was cut back by 1 base and J by 3 bases. The CDR3 consists of 14 residues. Germline CDR1 MNHNS, CDR2 SASEGT. The chain uses TRBV6-1 and TRBJ2-7, with 9 bases matching TRBD1. The receptor comes from a man aged 18 to 30 in good health. Sequences were obtained from memory CD4+ T cells sorted from blood. The subset: CD45RA-negative fraction. The CDR3 DNA reads TGTGCCAGCAGTGAAGGGGGACAGGGCTACGAGCAGTACTTC. Encoded protein: CASSEGGQGYEQYF.